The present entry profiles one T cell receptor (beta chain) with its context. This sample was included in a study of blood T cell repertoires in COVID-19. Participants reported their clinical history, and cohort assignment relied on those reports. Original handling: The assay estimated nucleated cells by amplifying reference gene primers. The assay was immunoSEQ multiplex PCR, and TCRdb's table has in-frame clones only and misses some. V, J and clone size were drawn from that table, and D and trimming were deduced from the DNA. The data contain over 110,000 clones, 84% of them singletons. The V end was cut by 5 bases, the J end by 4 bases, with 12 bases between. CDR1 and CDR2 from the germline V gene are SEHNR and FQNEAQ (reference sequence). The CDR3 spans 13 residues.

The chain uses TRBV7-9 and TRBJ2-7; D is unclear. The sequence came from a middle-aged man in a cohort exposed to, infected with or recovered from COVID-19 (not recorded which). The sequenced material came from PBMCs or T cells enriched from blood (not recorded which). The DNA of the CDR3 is TGTGCCAGCAGCCCAAGTACAGTTTACGAGCAGTACTTC. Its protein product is CASSPSTVYEQYF.